What follows is one T cell receptor (beta chain) and its context. These data belong to a study of shared clonotypes between healthy human individuals. Measured with immunoSEQ multiplex PCR; TCRdb has only the in-frame clones, and not every one. This table holds roughly 1,000,000 clones, approximately 78% found once. There are 15 residues in the CDR3. V was clipped by 0 bases and J by 6 bases; unmatched bases: 6. The germline V gene encodes CDR1 SGDLS and CDR2 YYNGEE. The rearrangement links TRBV9 to TRBJ2-1; TRBD2 matches 7 bases. This sequence was found in a man aged 18 to 29 in good health. Some clones in this sample may be carry-over from other donors' samples. The specimen was memory CD4+ T cells from PBMCs. Indicated subset: CD45RA-negative fraction. CDR3 DNA sequence: TGTGCCAGCAGCGTAGCCGGGAGGAGCGGCAATGAGCAGTTCTTC. This gives the protein CASSVAGRSGNEQFF.